This TCR beta chain is from a study of blood T cells in healthy people across ages (dated by TCRdb to 2014 to 2015). Looking at the study overall: In model experiments, roughly one uniquely barcoded TCR beta cDNA molecule per two T cells was captured by template switching. Age-related changes in TCR beta repertoire diversity were measured in the study by deep sequencing normalized with unique cDNA molecular identifiers. The donors were split into four age groups: young (average 16 years), middle-aged (about 40), aged (approximately 59) and long-lived (approximately 80). Donors of different ages were randomly distributed across sequencing lanes to avoid experimental bias. The study analyzed two additional independent replicas of 1 million unique cDNA reads from the same blood draw for two donors, one aged 18 to 30 and one aged 80 or older.

This clonotype was recorded only once. Its recognized antigen is unknown. At one of its ends the junction is not consistent with the germline gene, which may arise from a read error. Donors were approximately 42 systemically healthy Caucasian individuals from Russia aged roughly 6 to 95 years. Approximately 9.7 milliliters of peripheral blood were drawn from each donor into EDTA-treated Vacutainer tubes. Ficoll-Paque density-gradient centrifugation was used to isolate PBMCs, with at least 6.5 million per sample. Trizol reagent was used to extract total RNA from PBMCs, with at least 6 micrograms per sample. For every donor, an aliquot of PBMCs went through flow cytometry to measure the percentages of naive CD45RAhigh/CD27high T cells. General study outcomes and caveats: Compared with the aged group, more naive CD4+ T cells, fewer expanded clones and increased TCR diversity were shown by the long-lived group, suggesting age selection. Because profiling used bulk unsorted PBMCs, naive and antigen-experienced compartments could not be compared conclusively. Because the CMV infection status of the donors was unknown, age-related changes in expanded clonotypes may potentially have been confounded. Estimates of total diversity based on one million sequenced T cells were regarded as lower bounds and as underestimates. The percentage of naive T cells measured by flow cytometry correlated strongly with observed TCR beta diversity. As age increased, observed TCR beta diversity per million T cells dropped in a roughly linear way, and a significant reduction was already evident by age 40.

The CDR3 starts with the cysteine, ends with the phenylalanine, and has 14 residues. The retained sequence is limited to the CDR3, 42 bases, with the frame set at the first base. CDR1 and CDR2, looked up from the germline V gene, are SGDLS and YYNGEE. Library prep was done by 5' RACE. Data came from an Illumina HiSeq 2500. A second 7 to 11 cycle PCR used a sample-barcoded 5' primer and a J-beta primer mix. A unique molecular identifier was introduced onto each TCR beta cDNA molecule by a template-switch 5' adaptor carrying 12 random nucleotides. At least 2.5 million CDR3-containing paired-end reads were obtained from each sample. First-strand cDNA synthesis was performed from all RNA using the Mint cDNA synthesis kit, with priming by a TRBC-specific oligonucleotide. Following uracil-DNA glycosylase treatment, all cDNA underwent a first 18-cycle PCR with the universal primers M1SS and BC2_uni_R. Concerning the study's data processing: For normalization, 1 million high-quality reads, each with a distinct molecular identifier, were randomly selected from each sample. Instead of being binned into consensus sequences, reads with shared molecular identifiers were discarded. MiTCR, set to a Q25 quality threshold and the strictest error-elimination algorithm, was used for CDR3 identification, clonotype clustering and error correction. A nonparametric unseen species model with Euler transformation was used to estimate lower-bound total TCR beta diversity. TCRdb ran its own pipeline on the public reads, namely fastp trimming at Q25 and MiXCR clone calling, and kept in-frame beta chains. Rows with a matching CDR3 protein are joined into one entry that keeps the most common DNA and genes. The V and J calls shown here were made by TCRdb, not taken from the authors' results. The sample table contains about 970,000 distinct CDR3 sequences; only one count was recorded for about 53% of them. Jointly, the top ten make up about 21% of the sample.

This clonotype was sampled from a woman aged 60 to 75 in good health. Specimen: blood. The rearrangement combines TRBV9 with TRBJ1-2; 5 matching bases give a weak D call of TRBD1. The sequenced DNA: TGCGCCAGCAGCGAGGCAGGGAGACGATATGGCTACACCTTC. It codes for CASSEAGRRYGYTF.